This T cell receptor beta chain was documented in a study of shared clonotypes between healthy human individuals. Overall study context: Donor ages ranged 18 to 49 years: a couple of women, a few men.

Study-wide results and limits: For naive CD4 cells, around 5.1% of clonotypes were shared across a few donors.

The ends were cut back, 3 bases at V and 1 base at J, with 6 bases in the middle. CDR1 and CDR2 from the germline V gene are LGHNA and YSLEER. The CDR3 has 13 amino acids. The protocol was immunoSEQ multiplex PCR, while the TCRdb copy is restricted to in-frame clones and leaves out a portion. Of some 2,000,000 clones in the sample, about 95% were seen once. This clone was seen just once. Its antigen remains unknown. CD45RO-negative, CCR7-selected cells formed the naive CD8 fraction, which excluded terminally differentiated effector memory CD45RA+ cells. Material for sequencing was naive CD8+ T cells sorted from blood. The clonotype was recovered from a man aged 18 to 35 in good health. The chain links TRBV4-3 to TRBJ1-1; no clear D. Written as DNA, the CDR3 is TGCGCCAGCAGCCACCTTGGGAACACTGAAGCTTTCTTT. It codes for CASSHLGNTEAFF.